The 16 T cell receptor beta chains given below trace back to one sample, sequenced in a study of Ad26.COV2.S vaccination and SARS-CoV-2 variants (dated by TCRdb to about 2021). What the treatment or condition label conveys for this sample: roughly 20 received Ad26.COV2.S at low or high dose, single or two shots; about 5 received placebo; per-sample allocation not given. Repertoires of vaccine and placebo recipients were sequenced from samples taken on day 63 after the first injection. The library relied on the immunoSEQ multiplex PCR assay. Drawn from immuneACCESS, this table holds only the in-frame rearrangements with V and J called that TCRdb kept. Clones are partly lost; checked studies trace under half to an unresolved V gene and leave the rest unexplained. Here the sample has around 450,000 clones; less than 95% occur a single time. More than 3.5% of the sample is taken by the ten largest.

Sequencing used peripheral blood, obtained in a trial of Ad26.COV2.S vaccine versus placebo. The receptors here all came from a person aged 18-60 years who received the Ad26.COV2.S COVID-19 vaccine or a placebo.

This chain uses TRBV21-1 with TRBJ2-1; the table's D call TRBD2 went unverified against the DNA. TRBV21-1 corresponds to a pseudogene. The CDR3 has 16 amino acids. The CDR3 sequence: CASSKSTSGSYNEQFF. In DNA, the CDR3 is TGTGCCAGCAGCAAAAGTACAAGCGGGAGTTACAATGAGCAGTTCTTC.

The rearrangement joins TRBV28 to TRBJ1-2, with 11 bases identical to TRBD1. V trimming: 6 bases; J trimming: 2 bases; junction bases outside the gene matches: 2. The germline CDR1 and CDR2 sequences are MDHEN and SYDVKM. The CDR3 loop spans 14 amino acids. The CDR3 DNA reads TGTGCCAGCAGCTGGGACAGGGGGAACTATGGCTACACCTTC. Protein sequence: CASSWDRGNYGYTF.

Written as DNA, the CDR3 is TGTGCCAGCAGCTTAGCGTTCTACGAGCAGTACTTC. Translated: CASSLAFYEQYF. The chain recombines TRBV7-2 with TRBJ2-7; no clear D. The germline V and J ends were trimmed by 0 bases and 3 bases, with 3 bases remaining between them. This CDR3 region has 12 residues. Germline V gene sequence: CDR1 SGHTA, CDR2 FQGNSA.

The chain recombines TRBV5-1 with TRBJ2-3, with TRBD2 matching over 10 bases. This CDR3 is built from 15 residues. CDR1 SGHRS and CDR2 YFSETQ come from the germline V gene. V shed 0 bases and J 5 bases; nucleotides not matched to a gene: 3. CDR3 sequence (DNA): TGCGCCAGCAGCTTGGGGGCTAGCGGGGGAGATACGCAGTATTTT. Translated: CASSLGASGGDTQYF. The variable domain in full, with the rest retrieved from reference TRBV5-1 and TRBJ2-3, is KAGVTQTPRYLIKTRGQQVTLSCSPISGHRSVSWYQQTPGQGLQFLFEYFSETQRNKGNFPGRFSGRQFSNSRSEMNVSTLELGDSALYLCASSLGASGGDTQYFGPGTRLTVL.

The chain has TRBV7-3 and TRBJ2-7; D perhaps matches TRBD1 (6 bases). Trimming removed 2 bases from V and 1 base from J, with 12 bases in between. The CDR3 covers 15 residues. Per germline, CDR1 SGHTA and CDR2 FQGTGA. CDR3 loop: CASSLLDSPSYEQYF. The CDR3 nucleotides read TGTGCCAGCAGCTTATTGGACAGTCCGTCCTACGAGCAGTACTTC.

This chain uses TRBV28 with TRBJ2-7, with 10 bases that match TRBD1. The CDR3 length is 13 residues. Germline V lookup: CDR1 MDHEN, CDR2 SYDVKM. The ends lost 8 bases at V and 3 bases at J; junction bases unmatched: 4. CDR3 loop: CASRDRGYYEQYF. The DNA for the CDR3 is TGTGCCAGCCGGGACAGGGGTTACTACGAGCAGTACTTC.

The chain joins TRBV13 to TRBJ2-7; TRBD2 aligns across 8 bases. Germline loops: CDR1 PRHDT, CDR2 FYEKMQ (reference sequence). The CDR3 length is 16 residues. With V trimmed by 6 bases and J by 0 bases, 10 bases remained unmatched. The CDR3 sequence is CASSSRLARSSYEQYF. The CDR3 coding sequence is TGTGCCAGCAGTTCAAGACTAGCGAGGAGCTCCTACGAGCAGTACTTC. The full variable domain, rest sourced from reference TRBV13 and TRBJ2-7, is AAGVIQSPRHLIKEKRETATLKCYPIPRHDTVYWYQQGPGQDPQFLISFYEKMQSDKGSIPDRFSAQQFSDYHSELNMSSLELGDSALYFCASSSRLARSSYEQYFGPGTRLTVT.

The genes are TRBV25-1 and TRBJ2-3; 7 nucleotides line up with TRBD2. V dropped 3 bases and J dropped 3; count of bases not matched to a gene: 3. This CDR3 has 14 residues. Per the germline V gene, CDR1 is MGHDK and CDR2 is SYGVNS. The CDR3 is CASSDNGGTDTQYF. CDR3 nucleotides: TGTGCCAGCAGTGATAACGGGGGGACAGATACGCAGTATTTT.

This chain uses TRBV11-2 with TRBJ1-6; no reliable D call. The CDR3 contains 14 residues. In germline, CDR1 is SGHAT, CDR2 FQNNGV. V gave up 2 bases and J gave up 7 bases, with 9 bases separating them. CDR3: CASSLSRANSPLHF. The CDR3 nucleotides are TGTGCCAGCAGCTTATCGAGGGCCAATTCACCCCTCCACTTT.

This clone was recorded only once. V usage is TRBV9 and J usage is TRBJ1-6; TRBD1 matches at 8 bases. Germline loops: CDR1 SGDLS, CDR2 YYNGEE. The CDR3 totals 14 residues. With V trimmed by 4 bases and J by 9 bases, 6 bases remained unmatched. CDR3 in DNA: TGTGCCAGCAGCCTCGGACAGGGTCGTTCACCCCTCCACTTT. Protein product: CASSLGQGRSPLHF.

This clone was seen a few times. DNA for the CDR3: TGCGCCAGCAGCCAAGGGGAACGGACTTACGAGCAGTACTTC. Its protein product is CASSQGERTYEQYF. V and J are TRBV4-1 and TRBJ2-7; tentative D call: TRBD2 (5 bases). V lost 1 base, J lost 4 bases, and 11 bases lay in between. This CDR3 comprises 14 residues. Germline V gene data show CDR1 as MGHRA and CDR2 as YSYEKL.

This sequence joins TRBV29-1 and TRBJ1-2; no reliable D call. Germline CDR1 reads SQVTM; CDR2 reads ANQGSEA. Trimming took 7 bases from V and 5 from J, leaving 17 bases between them. The CDR3 totals 13 residues. The CDR3 reads CSAYSFNLYGYTF. CDR3 nucleotide sequence: TGCAGCGCCTACAGCTTTAACCTATATGGCTACACCTTC.

The chain is built from TRBV4-1 and TRBJ2-7; 13 bases match TRBD2. The CDR3 totals 17 residues. V shed 3 bases and J 3 bases; nucleotides not matched to a gene: 8. From germline, CDR1 is MGHRA and CDR2 YSYEKL. The CDR3 region has the DNA TGCGCCAGCAGCCAGAGTGGACTAGCGGGAGATTTCTACGAGCAGTACTTC. As protein: CASSQSGLAGDFYEQYF.

V is TRBV3-1 (or the pseudogene TRBV3-2) and J is TRBJ1-2; tentatively, D is TRBD1 (5 bases). Germline CDR1 LGHDT, CDR2 YNNKEL (reference sequence). With 4 bases removed from V and 3 bases from J, the gap between germline ends came to 12 bases. The CDR3 length is 14 residues. CDR3 protein: CASSRDRAYYGYTF. CDR3 nucleotides: TGTGCCAGCAGCCGGGACCGCGCCTACTATGGCTACACCTTC.

This clone was seen a handful of times. The chain combines TRBV7-3 with TRBJ2-1; D ambiguous. V was shortened by 2 bases and J by 2 bases, with 10 bases between the two germline ends. Germline V gives CDR1 SGHTA, CDR2 FQGTGA. This CDR3 is 15 amino acids long. The CDR3 coding sequence is TGTGCCAGCAGCTTATACGCCTCGACCTACAATGAGCAGTTCTTC. Translated: CASSLYASTYNEQFF.

This rearrangement joins TRBV6-5 to TRBJ2-5; 7 nucleotides agree with TRBD1. Per germline, CDR1 MNHEY and CDR2 SVGAGI. The length of the CDR3 is 14 residues. V was clipped by 7 bases and J by 5 bases; unmatched bases: 10. CDR3 amino acids: CASTALATGETQYF. The CDR3 DNA follows: TGTGCCAGCACGGCCTTAGCGACAGGGGAGACCCAGTACTTC.